The rows below give T cell receptor beta chains drawn from one sample of a study of cytomegalovirus exposure and HLA in healthy donors. TCRdb's table, derived via immunoSEQ multiplex PCR, lists solely in-frame clones and lacks some. The sample has about 130,000 clones. The sequenced material came from PBMCs. These receptors were obtained from a man between 18 and 29 years old in good health and CMV-seronegative. Both conserved end residues are part of each CDR3. The D gene is left open where the match is weak.

d_call | j_call | v_call | cdr3_aa | cdr3_nt
. | TRBJ1-1 | TRBV30 | CAWNRDTEAFF | TGTGCCTGGAACAGGGACACTGAAGCTTTCTTT
. | TRBJ2-7 | TRBV30 | CAWSYTGMSSYEQYF | TGTGCCTGGAGCTATACAGGGATGTCCTCCTACGAGCAGTACTTC
TRBD1 | TRBJ1-2 | TRBV2 | CASSARGRGYYGYTF | TGTGCCAGCAGTGCCAGGGGGCGGGGATACTATGGCTACACCTTC
. | TRBJ2-7 | TRBV29-1 | CSAGMSGYEQYF | TGCAGCGCGGGGATGTCAGGCTACGAGCAGTACTTC
. | TRBJ1-5 | TRBV19 | CASSRYREYSNQPQHF | TGTGCCAGTAGTAGGTACAGAGAGTATAGCAATCAGCCCCAGCATTTT
TRBD1 | TRBJ2-2 | TRBV5-4 | CASSLGQGATGELFF | TGTGCCAGCAGCTTGGGACAGGGGGCAACCGGGGAGCTGTTTTTT
TRBD2 | TRBJ2-5 | TRBV15 | CATSRGMAGVWETQYF | TGTGCCACCAGCAGAGGAATGGCGGGAGTGTGGGAGACCCAGTACTTC
TRBD1 | TRBJ2-1 | TRBV2 | CASSEGQGYNEQFF | TGTGCCAGCAGTGAGGGACAGGGTTACAATGAGCAGTTCTTC
TRBD1 | TRBJ1-4 | TRBV15 | CATSRNTGAGEKLFF | TGTGCCACCAGCAGAAATACAGGGGCAGGAGAAAAACTGTTTTTT
TRBD2 | TRBJ2-2 | TRBV7-9 | CASSQAFSVVAGVAGELFF | TGTGCCAGCAGCCAAGCTTTCTCCGTGGTAGCGGGAGTAGCCGGGGAGCTGTTTTTT
. | TRBJ2-7 | TRBV21-1 | CASSRALAYEQYF | TGTGCCAGCAGCAGGGCCTTGGCCTACGAGCAGTACTTC
. | TRBJ1-1 | TRBV7-2 | CASSRNGGMGRDTEAFF | TGTGCCAGCAGTCGTAACGGGGGGATGGGGAGAGATACTGAAGCTTTCTTT
TRBD1 | TRBJ1-2 | TRBV30 | CAWGALDRGRKLNYGYTF | TGTGCCTGGGGTGCACTCGACAGGGGGCGGAAACTTAACTATGGCTACACCTTC
TRBD1 | TRBJ2-7 | TRBV5-4 | CASSSGQGGIYEQYF | TGTGCCAGCAGCTCGGGACAGGGGGGGATCTACGAGCAGTACTTC
TRBD2 | TRBJ2-3 | TRBV5-1 | CASSLGGRADTQYF | TGCGCCAGCAGCTTGGGCGGGAGAGCAGATACGCAGTATTTT
. | TRBJ2-5 | TRBV11-3 | CASSFRGETQYF | TGTGCCAGCAGCTTTAGGGGAGAGACCCAGTACTTC
. | TRBJ1-6 | TRBV15 | CATSRERLLNSPLHF | TGTGCCACCAGCAGAGAAAGACTCTTGAATTCACCCCTCCACTTT
. | TRBJ2-5 | TRBV5-4 | CASSSAGVQETQYF | TGTGCCAGCAGCTCCGCAGGGGTTCAAGAGACCCAGTACTTC
. | TRBJ2-5 | TRBV29-1 | CSVLPQGVIETQYF | TGCAGCGTGCTCCCGCAGGGCGTCATAGAGACCCAGTACTTC
TRBD2 | TRBJ2-7 | TRBV29-1 | CSVFPERTSGTPEGVQYF | TGCAGCGTCTTTCCAGAGCGGACTAGCGGGACGCCCGAGGGTGTGCAGTACTTC
TRBD2 | TRBJ2-5 | TRBV4-1 | CASSQDKEGAGVAETQYF | TGCGCCAGCAGCCAAGATAAGGAAGGAGCGGGAGTTGCAGAGACCCAGTACTTC
TRBD1 | TRBJ2-4 | TRBV28 | CASSPNPYETGTKNIQYF | TGTGCCAGCAGCCCAAATCCTTATGAGACAGGGACCAAAAACATTCAGTACTTC